The rows below give T cell receptor beta chains drawn from one sample of a study of cytomegalovirus exposure and HLA in healthy donors. Here immunoSEQ multiplex PCR was the method, and the copy in TCRdb shows in-frame clones only, minus some. This repertoire shows around 180,000 clones, 84% found once; its top ten account for 1.2%. The sample was PBMCs. These TCRs come from a girl aged 2 to 9 in good health and CMV-seropositive. CDR3s include the opening cysteine and the closing phenylalanine or tryptophan. D genes are given only for firm matches. Some rows mark clone size as missing; the rest say once, few, many or name a class of expanded clone.

clone size | J gene | V gene | D gene | CDR3 DNA | CDR3 protein
NA | TRBJ2-1 | TRBV7-3 | NA | TGTGCCAGCAGCTTAGTTGCGGGACCCAGAGGTGAGCAGTTCTTC | CASSLVAGPRGEQFF
few | TRBJ1-2 | TRBV28 | TRBD1 | TGTGCCAGCAGACAGGGGCTCTATGGCTACACCTTC | CASRQGLYGYTF
NA | TRBJ1-2 | TRBV15 | NA | TGTGCCACCAGCAGAGAGGGGGCGGTTAACTATGGCTACACCTTC | CATSREGAVNYGYTF
NA | TRBJ1-5 | TRBV15 | TRBD1 | TGTGCCACCAGCAGAGATCAGGGGGGTCAGCCCCAGCATTTT | CATSRDQGGQPQHF
NA | TRBJ2-7 | TRBV11-2 | TRBD1 | TGTGCCAGCAGCTCCGACAGGGTAGAGTTATACGAGCAGTACTTC | CASSSDRVELYEQYF
NA | TRBJ2-1 | TRBV7-9 | NA | TGTGCCAGCAGCCTACCACTTCCAGAGGCGAACAATGAGCAGTTCTTC | CASSLPLPEANNEQFF
NA | TRBJ1-4 | TRBV28 | NA | TGTGCCAGCAGACGTCCAGGGTGGACTAATGAAAAACTGTTTTTT | CASRRPGWTNEKLFF
NA | TRBJ2-7 | TRBV4-1 | NA | TGCGCCAGCAGCCAAGTTAGAGGCAACGAGCAGTACTTC | CASSQVRGNEQYF
NA | TRBJ2-3 | TRBV4-2 | TRBD2 | TGTGCCAGCAGCCAAGGGCGGGAGGGGGGAGTGGATACGCAGTATTTT | CASSQGREGGVDTQYF
NA | TRBJ2-1 | TRBV5-1 | TRBD2 | TGCGCCAGCAGCACGGGACTAGCGGGAGGGAGTTTGACGAATGAGCAGTTCTTC | CASSTGLAGGSLTNEQFF
NA | TRBJ1-2 | TRBV7-2 | NA | TGTGCCAGCACCATAGAGAGAGCGGCTGGCTACACCTTC | CASTIERAAGYTF
NA | TRBJ1-2 | TRBV28 | NA | TGTGCCAGCAGTTTACGGGGGAAGGGGGGCTACACCTTC | CASSLRGKGGYTF
once | TRBJ2-7 | TRBV5-1 | NA | TGCGCCAGCAGCTTGGTTTCCAGGACTTACGAGCAGTACTTC | CASSLVSRTYEQYF
NA | TRBJ2-7 | TRBV11-1 | NA | TGTGCCAGCACCCGGACATCATACAGGGAGCGCGAGCAGTACTTC | CASTRTSYREREQYF
NA | TRBJ2-2 | TRBV2 | NA | TGTGCCAGCCTCAGAGGGATTCTGACCGGGGAGCTGTTTTTT | CASLRGILTGELFF
NA | TRBJ2-7 | TRBV28 | TRBD2 | TGTGCCAGCGGCCCCGGGGGGGGGTCAACCTACGAGCAGTACTTC | CASGPGGGSTYEQYF
NA | TRBJ2-5 | TRBV13 | TRBD2 | TGTGCCAGCACCCCTGGGGGGACTAGTGGGGAGCAGTACTTC | CASTPGGTSGEQYF
NA | TRBJ2-2 | TRBV28 | NA | TGTGCCAGCAGCCCAACAGTCACCGGGGAGCTGTTTTTT | CASSPTVTGELFF
NA | TRBJ2-1 | TRBV7-6 | TRBD2 | TGTGCCAGCAGCTTGCGGGGGGCTTTAAGTTTCAATGAGCAGTTCTTC | CASSLRGALSFNEQFF
NA | TRBJ1-2 | TRBV28 | NA | TGTGCCAGCAGTTCCCCAGGCTATGGCTACACCTTC | CASSSPGYGYTF
NA | TRBJ2-2 | TRBV21-1 | NA | TGTGCCAGCAGGACGACAGGACGGATGAACACCGGGGAGCTGTTTTTT | CASRTTGRMNTGELFF
NA | TRBJ1-2 | TRBV11-2 | NA | TGTGCCAGCAGCTTAGATCGAGGGGGAGGCTACACCTTC | CASSLDRGGGYTF
NA | TRBJ2-2 | TRBV6-1 | TRBD2 | TGTGCCAGCAGCCGGGGGGGAGCGGACACCGGGGAGCTGTTTTTT | CASSRGGADTGELFF
once | TRBJ1-6 | TRBV30 | NA | TGTGTCCCAATATTGGATGGTAGCACACCCCTCCACTTT | CVPILDGSTPLHF
NA | TRBJ1-5 | TRBV5-4 | NA | TGTGCCAGCAGCTTGGACGGACAGACGGGACAGCCCCAGCATTTT | CASSLDGQTGQPQHF
NA | TRBJ2-4 | TRBV19 | NA | TGTGCCAGTACCGCGGCTAGTAATGACATTCAGTACTTC | CASTAASNDIQYF
NA | TRBJ2-3 | TRBV6-1 | NA | TGTGCCAGCAGTGACCAGGGAGATACGCAGTATTTT | CASSDQGDTQYF
once | TRBJ2-1 | TRBV6-1 | TRBD2 | TGTGCCAGCACCAAGACTAGCGGGACTATCAATGAGCAGTTCTTC | CASTKTSGTINEQFF
NA | TRBJ2-7 | TRBV5-1 | TRBD2 | TGCGCCAGCAGCTTGGCCCGGGAGGGAATTCCCTACGAGCAGTACTTC | CASSLAREGIPYEQYF
NA | TRBJ2-7 | TRBV30 | NA | TGTGCCTGGACAGACTCCTACGAGCAGTACTTC | CAWTDSYEQYF
NA | TRBJ1-2 | TRBV6-5 | NA | TGTGCCAGCAGAGACCTACGGACGGGAGGCTACACCTTC | CASRDLRTGGYTF
NA | TRBJ2-6 | TRBV7-3 | TRBD1 | TGTGCCAGCAGCTTAATCGGGCAGGGGGCGCGTGGGGCCAACGTCCTGACTTTC | CASSLIGQGARGANVLTF
NA | TRBJ1-1 | TRBV5-1 | NA | TGCGCCAGCAGCTTCTCAACAGGGTCGGGCACTGAAGCTTTCTTT | CASSFSTGSGTEAFF
once | TRBJ2-5 | TRBV9 | TRBD2 | TGTGCCAGCAGCGTAGCGAGCGGGAGGGGTGAGACCCAGTACTTC | CASSVASGRGETQYF
NA | TRBJ1-5 | TRBV27 | TRBD1 | TGTGCCAGCAGTTCCTCCGACAGAACAGGGGTAAGCAATCAGCCCCAGCATTTT | CASSSSDRTGVSNQPQHF
NA | TRBJ2-1 | TRBV6-5 | TRBD2 | TGTGCCAGCAGACGGACTAGCGGGGGATACAATGAGCAGTTCTTC | CASRRTSGGYNEQFF
few | TRBJ2-7 | TRBV6-1 | NA | TGTGCCAGCAGTGAATTGGGCATCCGATCCTACGAGCAGTACTTC | CASSELGIRSYEQYF
NA | TRBJ2-1 | TRBV6-6 | NA | TGTGCCAGCAGTTACATCGATGAGCAGTTCTTC | CASSYIDEQFF